Listed here are 25 T cell receptor beta chains from one sample, sequenced in a study of beta chain features in type 1 diabetes. General observations from the study: TCRB CDR3s were moderately but significantly shorter in Type 1 diabetes patients in all four CD4+ subsets.

Expressed TCRB transcripts were sequenced because the entire RNA isolate underwent reverse transcription. The method was immunoSEQ multiplex PCR; TCRdb's version includes in-frame clones alone and lacks a portion of them. This table holds 500,000 to 650,000 clones, 12% found once. These receptors lack a known antigen. The sequencing input was naive CD4+ T cells from blood. The receptors here all came from a man younger than 45 with type 1 diabetes.

This clone was counted between two and nine times. The chain carries TRBV18 and TRBJ1-4, with 11 bases identical to TRBD1. The V segment lost 6 bases and the J segment 7 bases; nucleotides outside the gene matches: 4. Germline lookup yields CDR1 KGHSH and CDR2 LQKENI. This CDR3 comprises 14 residues. In nucleotides, the CDR3 is TGTGCCAGCTCTCCCGGGACAGGGGGTGAAAAACTGTTTTTT. Translating it yields CASSPGTGGEKLFF.

In its sample, this clone was seen a few times. CDR3 sequence (DNA): TGTGCCAGCAGCGTTCGGGCCGCCTCTGGAAACACCATATATTTT. Amino acid sequence: CASSVRAASGNTIYF. This chain links TRBV9 with TRBJ1-3; D unclear. Trimming removed 2 bases from V and 0 bases from J, with 9 bases in between. This CDR3 has 15 amino acids. CDR1 and CDR2 (germline): SGDLS, YYNGEE.

This clone was detected a few times. The V and J genes are TRBV18 and TRBJ2-1; 7 bases map to TRBD1. The CDR3 is 15 amino acids. V gave up 4 bases and J gave up 6 bases; unmatched junction bases: 9. Germline V gives CDR1 KGHSH, CDR2 LQKENI. CDR3 in amino acids: CASSQQGRRGNEQFF. In nucleotides, the CDR3 is TGTGCCAGCTCACAACAGGGGCGAAGGGGCAATGAGCAGTTCTTC.

J is TRBJ2-5 and V is TRBV6-4, with TRBD1 matching over 7 bases. The CDR3 has 12 residues. Unmatched junction bases numbered 2, after V lost 10 bases and J lost 0 bases. Germline V lookup: CDR1 MRHNA, CDR2 SNTAGT. CDR3 coding DNA: TGTGCCACCACAGGGGACCAAGAGACCCAGTACTTC. Amino acids: CATTGDQETQYF.

This clone appeared a few times. The chain recombines TRBV11-2 with TRBJ2-7, with D tentatively TRBD2 (6 bases). Trimming cost V 8 bases and J 7 bases, with 15 bases left between them. The CDR3 runs 12 residues. Per the germline V gene, CDR1 is SGHAT and CDR2 is FQNNGV. The DNA of the CDR3 is TGTGCCAGCGGGGGGATCGGCTGGGAGCAGTACTTC. It is translated as CASGGIGWEQYF.

The V gene is TRBV7-2, the J gene TRBJ1-6; 8 nucleotides line up with TRBD1. V was pared by 5 bases and J by 10 bases, with 16 bases of the junction left unmatched. Germline lookup yields CDR1 SGHTA and CDR2 FQGNSA. This CDR3 is 17 amino acids long. CDR3 in DNA: TGTGCCAGCAGCCCAACCCCCGGCCAGGGGGCAGGATCACCCCTCCACTTT. Protein sequence: CASSPTPGQGAGSPLHF.

This clone was detected only a few times. The chain combines TRBV5-1 with TRBJ2-1, with D tentatively TRBD1 or TRBD2 (6 bases each). This CDR3 has 17 residues. The V gene's germline CDR1 is SGHRS and CDR2 YFSETQ. V was cut by 4 bases and J by 0 bases, with 17 bases left in between. The CDR3 sequence is CASSPEGQTSSYNEQFF. CDR3 bases: TGCGCCAGCAGCCCCGAAGGACAGACTAGCTCCTACAATGAGCAGTTCTTC.

The CDR3 DNA follows: TGTGCCAGCAGCTTATATCCCCGGGGGACAGGGTCCTACGAGCAGTACTTC. This encodes CASSLYPRGTGSYEQYF. The chain has TRBV7-9 and TRBJ2-7, with 9 bases matching TRBD1. The V segment lost 2 bases and the J segment 1 base; nucleotides outside the gene matches: 9. The germline CDR1 and CDR2 sequences are SEHNR and FQNEAQ (reference sequence). The length of the CDR3 is 17 residues.

The chain is built from TRBV11-2 and TRBJ2-6; the match to TRBD1 covers 8 bases. Trimming removed 6 bases from V and 0 bases from J; junction bases left unmatched: 10. The CDR3 has 18 amino acids. Germline CDR1 and CDR2: SGHAT and FQNNGV. The CDR3 DNA reads TGTGCCAGCAGTTCCCAGGGGGCCAGAGTCTCTGGGGCCAACGTCCTGACTTTC. Amino acid sequence: CASSSQGARVSGANVLTF.

DNA of the CDR3: TGTGCCTGGAGTGTTGATGGTACGCAGTATTTT. Its translation is CAWSVDGTQYF. J is TRBJ2-3 and V is TRBV30; D uncertain. The CDR3 runs to 11 residues. Germline V CDR1 and CDR2: GTSNPN, SVGIG (reference sequence). With 0 bases removed from V and 8 bases from J, the gap between germline ends came to 6 bases.

This clone was found a few times. The chain carries TRBV9 and TRBJ2-1; D possibly corresponds to TRBD2 (6 bases). The CDR3 covers 13 residues. Looked up from germline, CDR1 is SGDLS and CDR2 is YYNGEE. V was cut by 0 bases and J by 6 bases, with 7 bases left in between. The DNA of the CDR3 is TGTGCCAGCAGCGTAGCGACTAGCAATGAGCAGTTCTTC. As protein: CASSVATSNEQFF.

In the case of this clone: Other DNA sequences in the same sample also yield this CDR3. The rearrangement joins TRBV18 to TRBJ2-1; TRBD1 is a possible D gene (5 bases). V was pared by 3 bases and J by 3 bases, with 9 bases between. Per germline, CDR1 KGHSH and CDR2 LQKENI. CDR3 length equals 14 residues. This CDR3 reads CASSPGQGYNEQFF. CDR3 nucleotide sequence: TGTGCCAGCTCACCGGGGCAGGGCTACAATGAGCAGTTCTTC.

Concerning this clone itself: One end of the junction fails to match germline, which may point to a read error. The chain joins TRBV20-1 to TRBJ1-2; tentatively, D is TRBD1 (5 bases). CDR1 and CDR2 from the germline V gene are DFQATT and SNEGSKA (reference sequence). The CDR3 covers 10 residues. This chain's CDR3 is CSARDVGLLF. The CDR3 nucleotides are TGCAGTGCTAGAGATGTGGGGCTTCTGTTC.

V is TRBV11-2 and J is TRBJ1-2; D is unresolved. V lost 0 bases, J lost 7 bases, and 9 bases lay in between. This CDR3 has 13 residues. CDR1 SGHAT and CDR2 FQNNGV come from the germline V gene. CDR3 DNA sequence: TGTGCCAGCAGCTTAGAGGGTGTGGCTGGCTACACCTTC. Protein sequence: CASSLEGVAGYTF.

This clone was seen a handful of times. In nucleotides, the CDR3 is TGTGCCATCAGTGGACAGGGGCCCAACTATGGCTACACCTTC. Its protein product is CAISGQGPNYGYTF. The chain has TRBV10-3 and TRBJ1-2; 8 bases map to TRBD1. The CDR3 length is 14 residues. Germline-derived CDR1 and CDR2 are ENHRY and SYGVKD. The V and J ends lost 4 bases and 2 bases, in that order; junction bases with no gene match: 3.

This clone appeared a few times. The V call is TRBV2, the J call TRBJ2-1, with D possibly matching TRBD1 (8 bases). The germline V gene encodes CDR1 SNHLY and CDR2 FYNNEI. There are 16 residues in the CDR3. The V gene lost 2 bases and the J gene lost 4 bases, with 15 bases spanning the gap. The CDR3 spells CASSENRGGTYNEQFF. CDR3 nucleotide sequence: TGTGCCAGCAGTGAAAACAGGGGGGGCACTTACAATGAGCAGTTCTTC.

This sequence joins TRBV7-2 and TRBJ2-7; D is uncertain. This CDR3 has 14 residues. V lost 0 bases, J lost 7 bases, and 13 bases lay in between. CDR1 is SGHTA, CDR2 FQGNSA, per germline. The CDR3 DNA reads as TGTGCCAGCAGCTTAGCGGGAAGGGTAGGGGAGCAGTACTTC. This codes for CASSLAGRVGEQYF.

The chain recombines TRBV4-2 with TRBJ1-6; D not resolved. Germline V gives CDR1 LGHNA, CDR2 YNFKEQ. V gave up 0 bases and J gave up 7 bases, with 10 bases separating them. The length of the CDR3 is 15 residues. CDR3 amino acids: CASSQDLAANSPLHF. CDR3 nucleotide sequence: TGTGCCAGCAGCCAAGATCTGGCCGCGAATTCACCCCTCCACTTT.

J is TRBJ1-4 and V is TRBV7-2, with a possible D match to TRBD1 (6 bases). The CDR3 consists of 13 residues. Per the germline V gene, CDR1 is SGHTA and CDR2 is FQGNSA. Trimming cost V 5 bases and J 12 bases, with 16 bases left between them. CDR3 sequence (DNA): TGTGCCAGCAGCCTGGAAACAGGGATTCAACTGTTTTTT. It yields the protein CASSLETGIQLFF.

This chain joins TRBV2 and TRBJ2-7; TRBD2 is a possible D gene (7 bases). With 5 bases removed from V and 4 bases from J, the gap between germline ends came to 24 bases. The CDR3 length is 17 residues. Germline CDR1 SNHLY, CDR2 FYNNEI. The CDR3 sequence is CASSTPARDGGTYEQYF. CDR3 nucleotides: TGTGCCAGCAGTACCCCCGCGAGGGACGGGGGGACATACGAGCAGTACTTC.

As regards this clone: Other DNA sequences from this sample encode an identical CDR3 as well. The chain couples TRBV5-1 to TRBJ1-5; 9 bases line up with TRBD1. This CDR3 region has 15 residues. V dropped 0 bases and J dropped 4; count of bases not matched to a gene: 2. From germline, CDR1 is SGHRS and CDR2 YFSETQ. The CDR3 reads CASSLEGTGNQPQHF. CDR3 DNA sequence: TGCGCCAGCAGCTTGGAGGGGACAGGGAATCAGCCCCAGCATTTT.

This clone has a handful of counts. The rearrangement joins TRBV7-2 to TRBJ1-6, with a weak D call TRBD1 (6 bases). Germline V gives CDR1 SGHTA, CDR2 FQGNSA. Trimming removed 4 bases from V and 10 bases from J, with 17 bases in between. The CDR3 consists of 15 residues. CDR3 bases: TGTGCCAGCAGCTCCAACAGGGCGCTTAGGTCACCCCTCCACTTT. Translating gives CASSSNRALRSPLHF. Full variable domain (outside the CDR3, taken from reference TRBV7-2 and TRBJ1-6): GAGVSQSPSNKVTEKGKDVELRCDPISGHTALYWYRQSLGQGLEFLIYFQGNSAPDKSGLPSDRFSAERTGGSVSTLTIQRTQQEDSAVYLCASSSNRALRSPLHFGNGTRLTVT.

This chain links TRBV6-6 with TRBJ2-1, with D perhaps matching TRBD2 (6 bases). In germline, CDR1 is MNHNY, CDR2 SVGAGI (reference sequence). Between the trimmed V and J ends, which lost 8 bases and 9 bases, there was a span of 14 bases. The CDR3 covers 12 residues. The CDR3 region is CASRDSSVEQFF. CDR3 nucleotides: TGTGCCAGCCGGGACTCCTCTGTTGAGCAGTTCTTC.

This clone was observed many times. The chain has TRBV5-1 and TRBJ1-5; no clear D gene. The germline V gene encodes CDR1 SGHRS and CDR2 YFSETQ. The ends were cut back, 0 bases at V and 5 bases at J, with 6 bases in the middle. The CDR3 sequence is 13 residues long. The CDR3: CASSLDTDQPQHF. As DNA, the CDR3 is TGCGCCAGCAGCTTGGACACCGATCAGCCCCAGCATTTT. Combining the CDR3 with reference TRBV5-1 and TRBJ1-5 gives the whole variable domain KAGVTQTPRYLIKTRGQQVTLSCSPISGHRSVSWYQQTPGQGLQFLFEYFSETQRNKGNFPGRFSGRQFSNSRSEMNVSTLELGDSALYLCASSLDTDQPQHFGDGTRLSIL.

The chain has TRBV7-2 and TRBJ1-1; D may be TRBD1 (5 bases). Germline-derived CDR1 and CDR2 are SGHTA and FQGNSA. V was pared by 0 bases and J by 8 bases, with 16 bases between. The CDR3 totals 15 residues. In DNA form, the CDR3 reads TGTGCCAGCAGCTTAGCGGCCGGGACTCCAACCGAAGCTTTCTTT. Protein sequence: CASSLAAGTPTEAFF.